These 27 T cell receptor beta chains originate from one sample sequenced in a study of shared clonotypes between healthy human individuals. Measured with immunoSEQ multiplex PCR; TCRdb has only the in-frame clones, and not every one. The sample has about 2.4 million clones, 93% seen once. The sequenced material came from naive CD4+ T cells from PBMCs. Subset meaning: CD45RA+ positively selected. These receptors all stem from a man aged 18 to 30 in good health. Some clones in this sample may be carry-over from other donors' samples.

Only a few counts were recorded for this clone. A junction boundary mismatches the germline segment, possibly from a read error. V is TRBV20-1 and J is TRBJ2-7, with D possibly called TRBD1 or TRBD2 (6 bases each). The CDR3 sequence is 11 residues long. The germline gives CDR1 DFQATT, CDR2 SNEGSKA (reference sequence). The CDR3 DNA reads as TGCAGTGCTGGAACGGGCGGGACAATTAACTTC. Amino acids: CSAGTGGTINF.

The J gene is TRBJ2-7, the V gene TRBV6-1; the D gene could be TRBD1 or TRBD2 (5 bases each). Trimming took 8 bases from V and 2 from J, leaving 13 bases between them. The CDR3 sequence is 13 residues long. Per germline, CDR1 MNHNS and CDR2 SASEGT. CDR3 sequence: CASPGTDAYEQYF. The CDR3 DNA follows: TGTGCCAGCCCTGGGACGGACGCCTACGAGCAGTACTTC.

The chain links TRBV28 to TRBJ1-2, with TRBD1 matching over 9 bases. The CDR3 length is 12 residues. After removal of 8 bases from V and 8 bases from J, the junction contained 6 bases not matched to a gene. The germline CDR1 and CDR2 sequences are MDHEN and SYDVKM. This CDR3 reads CASWTGAQGYTF. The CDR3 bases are TGTGCCAGCTGGACAGGGGCCCAAGGCTACACCTTC.

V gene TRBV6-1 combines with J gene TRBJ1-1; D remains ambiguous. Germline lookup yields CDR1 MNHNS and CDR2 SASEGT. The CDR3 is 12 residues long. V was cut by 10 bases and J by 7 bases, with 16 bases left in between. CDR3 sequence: CATKEALSEAFF. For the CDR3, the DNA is TGTGCCACCAAAGAGGCGTTGAGTGAAGCTTTCTTT.

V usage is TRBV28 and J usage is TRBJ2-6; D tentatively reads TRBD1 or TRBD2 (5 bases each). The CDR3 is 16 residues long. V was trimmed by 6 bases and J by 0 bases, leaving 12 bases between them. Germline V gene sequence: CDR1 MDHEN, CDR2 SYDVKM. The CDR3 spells CASRLPRGSGANVLTF. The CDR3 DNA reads TGTGCCAGCAGACTACCGAGGGGCTCTGGGGCCAACGTCCTGACTTTC. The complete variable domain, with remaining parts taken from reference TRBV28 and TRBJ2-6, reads DVKVTQSSRYLVKRTGEKVFLECVQDMDHENMFWYRQDPGLGLRLIYFSYDVKMKEKGDIPEGYSVSREKKERFSLILESASTNQTSMYLCASRLPRGSGANVLTFGAGSRLTVL.

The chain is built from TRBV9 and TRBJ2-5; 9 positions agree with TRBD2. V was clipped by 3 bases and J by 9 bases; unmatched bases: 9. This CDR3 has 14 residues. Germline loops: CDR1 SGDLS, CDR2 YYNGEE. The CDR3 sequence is CASSATSGQLAQYF. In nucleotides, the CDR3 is TGTGCCAGCAGCGCGACTAGCGGACAATTGGCCCAGTACTTC.

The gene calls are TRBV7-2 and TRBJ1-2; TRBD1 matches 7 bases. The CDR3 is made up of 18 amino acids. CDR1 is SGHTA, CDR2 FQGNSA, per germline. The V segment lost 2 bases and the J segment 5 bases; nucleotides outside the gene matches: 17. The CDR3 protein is CASSLSVRGRFWGYGYTF. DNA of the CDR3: TGTGCCAGCAGCTTATCTGTTAGGGGGCGCTTCTGGGGATATGGCTACACCTTC. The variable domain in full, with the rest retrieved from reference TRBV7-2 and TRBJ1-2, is GAGVSQSPSNKVTEKGKDVELRCDPISGHTALYWYRQSLGQGLEFLIYFQGNSAPDKSGLPSDRFSAERTGGSVSTLTIQRTQQEDSAVYLCASSLSVRGRFWGYGYTFGSGTRLTVV.

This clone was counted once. The CDR3 is CASSGGGQIQQQYF. The CDR3 bases are TGTGCCAGCTCCGGCGGGGGGCAGATTCAACAGCAGTACTTC. The chain is built from TRBV18 and TRBJ2-7; 8 positions agree with TRBD2. With V trimmed by 6 bases and J by 8 bases, 12 bases remained unmatched. From germline, CDR1 is KGHSH and CDR2 LQKENI. CDR3 size: 14 residues.

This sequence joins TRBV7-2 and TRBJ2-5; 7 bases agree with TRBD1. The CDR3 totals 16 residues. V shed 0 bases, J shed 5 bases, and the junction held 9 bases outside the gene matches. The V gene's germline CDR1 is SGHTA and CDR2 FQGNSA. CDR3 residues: CASSLARLSGQETQYF. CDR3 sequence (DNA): TGTGCCAGCAGCTTAGCGCGTCTCTCGGGACAGGAGACCCAGTACTTC.

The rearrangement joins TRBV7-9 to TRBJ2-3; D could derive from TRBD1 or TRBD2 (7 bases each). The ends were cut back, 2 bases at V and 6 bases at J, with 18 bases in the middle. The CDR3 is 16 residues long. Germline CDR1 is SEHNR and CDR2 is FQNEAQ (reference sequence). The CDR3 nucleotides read TGTGCCAGCAGCTTACCCCAGGACAGGCGGGAGGATACGCAGTATTTT. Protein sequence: CASSLPQDRREDTQYF.

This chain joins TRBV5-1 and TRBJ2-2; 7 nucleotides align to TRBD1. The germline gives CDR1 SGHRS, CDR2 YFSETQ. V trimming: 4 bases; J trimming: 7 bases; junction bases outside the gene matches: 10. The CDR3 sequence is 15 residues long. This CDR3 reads CASSRGQTVNGELFF. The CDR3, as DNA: TGCGCCAGCAGCCGGGGACAGACCGTAAACGGGGAGCTGTTTTTT.

The chain's CDR3 is CASSLLAGGQSYNEQFF. In DNA, the CDR3 is TGCGCCAGCAGTTTACTAGCGGGAGGGCAGTCCTACAATGAGCAGTTCTTC. The chain has TRBV5-1 and TRBJ2-1; TRBD2 matches at 13 bases. CDR1 is SGHRS, CDR2 YFSETQ, per germline. V was clipped by 5 bases and J by 1 base; unmatched bases: 6. CDR3 length: 17 amino acids. Supplemented by reference TRBV5-1 and TRBJ2-1, the full variable domain reads KAGVTQTPRYLIKTRGQQVTLSCSPISGHRSVSWYQQTPGQGLQFLFEYFSETQRNKGNFPGRFSGRQFSNSRSEMNVSTLELGDSALYLCASSLLAGGQSYNEQFFGPGTRLTVL.

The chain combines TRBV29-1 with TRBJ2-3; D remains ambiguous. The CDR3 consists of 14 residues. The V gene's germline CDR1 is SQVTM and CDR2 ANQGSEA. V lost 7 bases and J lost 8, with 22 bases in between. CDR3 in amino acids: CSGSPHIDPSTQYF. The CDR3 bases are TGCAGCGGATCTCCTCATATAGATCCTTCTACGCAGTATTTT.

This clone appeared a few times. The CDR3 bases are TGTGCCAGCAGTTTCCGGACAGGGGCGATGAACACTGAAGCTTTCTTT. Translated, it gives CASSFRTGAMNTEAFF. The J gene is TRBJ1-1, the V gene TRBV6-6; 9 bases are shared with TRBD1. The length of the CDR3 is 16 residues. The germline V gene encodes CDR1 MNHNY and CDR2 SVGAGI (reference sequence). The V segment lost 4 bases and the J segment 0 bases; nucleotides outside the gene matches: 6.

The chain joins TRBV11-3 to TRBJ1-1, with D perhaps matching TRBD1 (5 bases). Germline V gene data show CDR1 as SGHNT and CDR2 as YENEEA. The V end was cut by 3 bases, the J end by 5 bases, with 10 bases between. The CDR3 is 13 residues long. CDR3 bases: TGTGCCAGCAGCTTTTCGCAGGGTACTGAAGCTTTCTTT. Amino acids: CASSFSQGTEAFF.

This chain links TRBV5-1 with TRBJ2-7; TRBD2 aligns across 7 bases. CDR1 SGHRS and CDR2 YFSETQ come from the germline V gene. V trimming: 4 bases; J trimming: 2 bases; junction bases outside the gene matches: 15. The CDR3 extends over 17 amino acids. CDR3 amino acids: CASSSPDGGTQAYEQYF. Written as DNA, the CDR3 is TGCGCCAGCAGCAGTCCGGACGGGGGGACCCAGGCCTACGAGCAGTACTTC. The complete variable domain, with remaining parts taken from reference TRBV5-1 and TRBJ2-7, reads KAGVTQTPRYLIKTRGQQVTLSCSPISGHRSVSWYQQTPGQGLQFLFEYFSETQRNKGNFPGRFSGRQFSNSRSEMNVSTLELGDSALYLCASSSPDGGTQAYEQYFGPGTRLTVT.

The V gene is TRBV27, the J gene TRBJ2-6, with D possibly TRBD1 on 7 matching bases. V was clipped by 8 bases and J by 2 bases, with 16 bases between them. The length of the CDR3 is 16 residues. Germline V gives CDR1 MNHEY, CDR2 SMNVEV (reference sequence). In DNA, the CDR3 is TGTGCCAGCTATGGGCAGGGGGGTCCTGGGGCCAACGTCCTGACTTTC. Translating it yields CASYGQGGPGANVLTF.

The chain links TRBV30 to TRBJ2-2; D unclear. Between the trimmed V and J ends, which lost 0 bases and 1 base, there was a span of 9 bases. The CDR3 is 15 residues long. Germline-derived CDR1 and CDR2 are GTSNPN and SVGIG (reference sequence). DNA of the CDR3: TGTGCCTGGAGTGTACGTCGGGTGAACACCGGGGAGCTGTTTTTT. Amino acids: CAWSVRRVNTGELFF.

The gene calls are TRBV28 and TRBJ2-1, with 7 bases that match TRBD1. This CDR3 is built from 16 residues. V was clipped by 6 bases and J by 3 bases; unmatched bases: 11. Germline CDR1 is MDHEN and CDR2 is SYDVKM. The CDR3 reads CASRLTPGQNYNEQFF. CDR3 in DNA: TGTGCCAGCAGACTTACCCCGGGACAGAACTACAATGAGCAGTTCTTC.

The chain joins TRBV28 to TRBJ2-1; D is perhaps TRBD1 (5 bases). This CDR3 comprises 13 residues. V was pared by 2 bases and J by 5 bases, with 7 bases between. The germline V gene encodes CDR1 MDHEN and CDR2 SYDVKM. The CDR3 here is CASSLDRDNEQFF. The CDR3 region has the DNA TGTGCCAGCAGTTTAGACAGAGACAATGAGCAGTTCTTC.

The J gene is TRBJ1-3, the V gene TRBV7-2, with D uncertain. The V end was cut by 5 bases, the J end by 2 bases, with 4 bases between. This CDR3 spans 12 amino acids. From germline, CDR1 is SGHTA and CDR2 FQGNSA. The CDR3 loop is CASSATGNTIYF. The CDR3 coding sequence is TGTGCCAGCAGCGCGACTGGAAACACCATATATTTT.

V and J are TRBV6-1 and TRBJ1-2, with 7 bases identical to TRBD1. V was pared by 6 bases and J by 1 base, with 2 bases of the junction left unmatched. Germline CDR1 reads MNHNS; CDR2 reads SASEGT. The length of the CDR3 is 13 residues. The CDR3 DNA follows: TGTGCCAGCAGGACAGGGCTTAACTATGGCTACACCTTC. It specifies CASRTGLNYGYTF.

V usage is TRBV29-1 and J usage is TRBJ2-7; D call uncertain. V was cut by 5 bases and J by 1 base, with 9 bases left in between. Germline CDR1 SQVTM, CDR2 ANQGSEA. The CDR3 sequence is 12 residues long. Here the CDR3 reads CSVISNSYEQYF. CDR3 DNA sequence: TGCAGCGTTATATCAAATTCCTACGAGCAGTACTTC.

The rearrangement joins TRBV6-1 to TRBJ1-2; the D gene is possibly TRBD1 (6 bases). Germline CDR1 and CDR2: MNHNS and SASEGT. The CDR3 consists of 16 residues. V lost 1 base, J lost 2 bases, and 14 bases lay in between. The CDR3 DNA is TGTGCCAGCAGTGAAGGGGCGACAGGTTCAAACTATGGCTACACCTTC. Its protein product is CASSEGATGSNYGYTF.

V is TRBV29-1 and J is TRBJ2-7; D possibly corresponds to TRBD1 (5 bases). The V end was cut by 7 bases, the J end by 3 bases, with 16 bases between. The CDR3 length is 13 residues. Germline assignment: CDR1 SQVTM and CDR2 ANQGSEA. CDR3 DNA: TGCAGCGGCGCGCAGGGATGGAACTACGAGCAGTACTTC. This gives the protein CSGAQGWNYEQYF.

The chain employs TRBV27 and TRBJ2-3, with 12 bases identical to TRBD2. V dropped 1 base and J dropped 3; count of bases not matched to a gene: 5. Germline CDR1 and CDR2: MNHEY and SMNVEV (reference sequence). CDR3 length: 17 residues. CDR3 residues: CASSLFMGTSGTDTQYF. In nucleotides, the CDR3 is TGTGCCAGCAGTTTATTTATGGGGACTAGCGGGACAGATACGCAGTATTTT.

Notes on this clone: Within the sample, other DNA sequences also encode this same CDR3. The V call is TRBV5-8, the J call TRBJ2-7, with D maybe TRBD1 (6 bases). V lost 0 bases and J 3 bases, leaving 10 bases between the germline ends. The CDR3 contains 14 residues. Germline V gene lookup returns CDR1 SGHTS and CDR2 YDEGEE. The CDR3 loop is CASSLAPGDYEQYF. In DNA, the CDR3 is TGTGCCAGCAGCTTGGCGCCAGGGGACTACGAGCAGTACTTC.